This TCR beta chain was identified in a study of T cell repertoires in aging, cancer and after chemotherapy. Peripheral blood genomic DNA, not sorted cells or RNA, was the template. CDR3 length: 13 amino acids. The germline V gene encodes CDR1 MNHEY and CDR2 SVGAGI. V lost 4 bases and J 2 bases, leaving 9 bases between the germline ends. A mixed TRB-A/B primer pool amplified rearranged TRB by multiplex touch-down PCR. MiXCR was run by TCRdb on the multiplex PCR reads, yielding one entry per CDR3 protein. The repertoire holds about 19,000 distinct CDR3 sequences, with 35% to 40% as singletons. This rearrangement joins TRBV6-5 to TRBJ2-7; tentatively, D is TRBD1 (5 bases). The receptor's source is a human donor with a solid tumor. What was sequenced was blood. This CDR3 reads CASSWKQAYEQYF. In DNA, the CDR3 is TGTGCCAGCAGTTGGAAACAGGCCTACGAGCAGTACTTC.